The 30 T cell receptor beta chains in this list originate from one sample, sequenced in a study of T cells after yellow fever vaccination. TCRdb re-called the 5' RACE reads through MiXCR, storing one row per CDR3 protein. Counted here are 620,000 or so distinct CDR3 sequences, roughly a sixth occurring once; the ten biggest clones make up roughly 17%. Sample: PBMCs, taken 5 to 6 days after the first yellow fever vaccination. These receptors all come from a man between 18 and 35 years old who received the YFV17D yellow fever vaccine.

The chain employs TRBV2 and TRBJ2-2; 8 nucleotides agree with TRBD1. The CDR3 contains 15 residues. Germline V lookup: CDR1 SNHLY, CDR2 FYNNEI. The trim removed 4 bases at V and 7 bases at J, leaving 8 bases unmatched. The CDR3 nucleotides are TGTGCCAGCAGTGTTTGGCAGGGGGCGATCGGGGAGCTGTTTTTT. Translated: CASSVWQGAIGELFF.

This clonotype appeared once. As DNA, the CDR3 is TGTGCCAGCAGCCGAGGGACAGGGACTGAAGCTTTCTTT. It codes for CASSRGTGTEAFF. This chain uses TRBV6-6 with TRBJ1-1, with 9 nucleotides matching TRBD1. CDR1 is MNHNY and CDR2 is SVGAGI in the germline V gene (reference sequence). Trimming at V came to 6 bases and at J to 5 bases, leaving 4 bases not matched to a gene. This CDR3 has 13 residues.

This chain links TRBV10-3 with TRBJ1-5; perhaps TRBD1 as D (6 bases). V gave up 6 bases and J gave up 7 bases, with 16 bases separating them. This CDR3 has 14 residues. Per the germline V gene, CDR1 is ENHRY and CDR2 is SYGVKD. CDR3 DNA sequence: TGTGCCATCAGGGCCACAGGGTTGGGACAGCCCCAGCATTTT. Translating gives CAIRATGLGQPQHF.

About this clonotype: One end of the junction fails to match germline, which may point to a read error. The chain couples TRBV9 to TRBJ2-2, with D maybe TRBD2 (7 bases). The germline gives CDR1 SGDLS, CDR2 YYNGEE. The CDR3 is made up of 19 amino acids. Here the CDR3 reads CASSARGAGAIRNTRELFF. CDR3 in DNA: TGTGCCAGCAGCGCCCGGGGGGCGGGGGCAATCAGGAACACCAGGGAGCTGTTTTTT.

This clonotype was found a few times. The chain employs TRBV27 and TRBJ2-1; D could derive from TRBD1 or TRBD2 (5 bases each). V was clipped by 1 base and J by 4 bases, with 11 bases between them. Germline-derived CDR1 and CDR2 are MNHEY and SMNVEV (reference sequence). The CDR3 totals 15 residues. CDR3 DNA sequence: TGTGCCAGCAGTTTATTGGGGGATCATTACAATGAGCAGTTCTTC. As protein: CASSLLGDHYNEQFF.

This clonotype was counted a few times. This chain connects TRBV4-3 to TRBJ2-1; the D gene is possibly TRBD1 (6 bases). The ends were cut back, 0 bases at V and 12 bases at J, with 12 bases in the middle. CDR1 LGHNA and CDR2 YSLEER come from the germline V gene. This CDR3 contains 13 residues. The DNA for the CDR3 is TGCGCCAGCAGCCAAGATATCGAGACAGGGCAGTTCTTC. Its translation: CASSQDIETGQFF.

This CDR3 is CASSAAGVQETQYF. In nucleotides, the CDR3 is TGTGCCAGCAGCGCAGCGGGGGTACAAGAGACCCAGTACTTC. V gene TRBV9 combines with J gene TRBJ2-5, with 8 bases matching TRBD2. The germline V gene has CDR1 SGDLS and CDR2 YYNGEE. Trimming at V came to 3 bases and at J to 2 bases, leaving 3 bases not matched to a gene. This CDR3 is 14 amino acids long.

The table lists this clonotype with a few counts. V and J are TRBV13 and TRBJ2-3; 11 positions match TRBD2. This CDR3 has 16 residues. V was pared by 2 bases and J by 2 bases, with 3 bases of the junction left unmatched. Germline V gene lookup returns CDR1 PRHDT and CDR2 FYEKMQ (reference sequence). As DNA, the CDR3 is TGTGCCAGCAGCTTAAAGGGACTAGCGGTCACAGATACGCAGTATTTT. Its translation: CASSLKGLAVTDTQYF.

The CDR3 bases are TGCGCCAGCAGTATCGGGAACACCGGGGAGCTGTTTTTT. Its protein product is CASSIGNTGELFF. The rearrangement joins TRBV5-1 to TRBJ2-2; no firm D call. Germline V gene lookup returns CDR1 SGHRS and CDR2 YFSETQ. Deletions cut 5 bases from V and 1 base from J, with 6 bases between. CDR3 size: 13 residues.

The rearrangement uses TRBV3-1 and TRBJ2-2; maybe TRBD1 (6 bases). The V gene's germline CDR1 is LGHDT and CDR2 YNNKEL (reference sequence). The CDR3 contains 14 residues. Trimming left V 4 bases short and J 5 bases short, with 11 bases between. The CDR3 loop reads CASSRGRVTGELFF. In DNA, the CDR3 is TGTGCCAGCAGCCGGGGGCGCGTGACCGGGGAGCTGTTTTTT.

Here the CDR3 DNA reads TGCGCCAGCAGCTTGGCCTATCCGCAGGCGGGCACTGAAGCTTTCTTT. Amino acid sequence: CASSLAYPQAGTEAFF. The rearrangement joins TRBV5-1 to TRBJ1-1; D unclear. With 0 bases removed from V and 4 bases from J, the gap between germline ends came to 16 bases. The CDR3 totals 16 residues. Germline V lookup: CDR1 SGHRS, CDR2 YFSETQ.

For this clonotype: The junction shows a germline mismatch at one end, possibly a read error. The chain carries TRBV2 and TRBJ1-2; D is ambiguous. CDR1 is SNHLY and CDR2 is FYNNEI in the germline V gene. The CDR3 extends over 13 amino acids. In nucleotides, the CDR3 is TGTGCCATCAGTGCACCGGGCGGAGATGGCTACACCTTC. It is translated as CAISAPGGDGYTF.

The V gene is TRBV14, the J gene TRBJ2-1; D may be TRBD1 or TRBD2 (5 bases each). The CDR3 has 17 amino acids. The V and J ends lost 0 bases and 7 bases respectively, with 19 bases between them. Germline CDR1 is SGHDN and CDR2 is FVKESK. The CDR3 protein is CASSQEMGDHYWNEQFF. The CDR3 region has the DNA TGTGCCAGCAGCCAAGAAATGGGGGACCACTACTGGAATGAGCAGTTCTTC.

This clonotype was counted a few times. The chain has TRBV20-1 and TRBJ2-3; D gene ambiguous. The CDR3 covers 15 residues. CDR1 DFQATT and CDR2 SNEGSKA come from the germline V gene (reference sequence). Trimming took 1 base from V and 0 from J, leaving 11 bases between them. The DNA for the CDR3 is TGCAGTGCTAGAGTTAGGTATAGCAGCACAGATACGCAGTATTTT. Protein product: CSARVRYSSTDTQYF.

V usage is TRBV5-1 and J usage is TRBJ2-1; D perhaps matches TRBD2 (6 bases). The germline V and J ends were trimmed by 4 bases and 4 bases, with 18 bases remaining between them. CDR1 is SGHRS, CDR2 YFSETQ, per germline. CDR3 length: 16 residues. The CDR3 nucleotides read TGCGCCAGCAGCCCCGGCGGGACTGCAACGTACAATGAGCAGTTCTTC. Translation gives CASSPGGTATYNEQFF.

This chain uses TRBV11-2 with TRBJ1-1; D gene unclear. The CDR3 consists of 12 residues. The V and J ends lost 2 bases and 6 bases respectively, with 7 bases between them. Germline-derived CDR1 and CDR2 are SGHAT and FQNNGV. CDR3 in DNA: TGTGCCAGCAGCTTAATCGGGGCTGAAGCTTTCTTT. Protein sequence: CASSLIGAEAFF.

V is TRBV4-3 and J is TRBJ2-3; no firm D call. Germline CDR1 reads LGHNA; CDR2 reads YSLEER. The CDR3 loop spans 15 amino acids. V gave up 0 bases and J gave up 8 bases, with 15 bases separating them. Written as DNA, the CDR3 is TGCGCCAGCAGCCAAGATGTACGACAACAAGGTACGCAGTATTTT. It encodes CASSQDVRQQGTQYF.

The V gene is TRBV7-9, the J gene TRBJ2-1, with 8 nucleotides matching TRBD2. The germline CDR1 and CDR2 sequences are SEHNR and FQNEAQ (reference sequence). Trimming at V came to 4 bases and at J to 9 bases, leaving 17 bases not matched to a gene. This CDR3 is 17 amino acids long. CDR3 sequence reads: CASSWRPSGGEPGEQFF. In DNA form, the CDR3 reads TGTGCCAGCAGCTGGCGTCCAAGCGGGGGCGAACCGGGTGAGCAGTTCTTC.

The chain's CDR3 is CASSIDKNIQYF. In DNA, the CDR3 is TGTGCCAGCAGCATCGACAAAAACATTCAGTACTTC. The rearrangement links TRBV7-9 to TRBJ2-4; D is ambiguous. The V and J ends lost 5 bases and 3 bases respectively, with 5 bases between them. Germline V gives CDR1 SEHNR, CDR2 FQNEAQ (reference sequence). CDR3 size: 12 residues.

V usage is TRBV4-3 and J usage is TRBJ2-3; D is uncertain. This CDR3 is 13 amino acids long. Germline loops: CDR1 LGHNA, CDR2 YSLEER. V lost 4 bases, J lost 11 bases, and 16 bases lay in between. Here the CDR3 DNA reads TGCGCCAGCAGCCGGGCTGGGATGGAGAAGCAGTATTTT. It translates to CASSRAGMEKQYF.

The CDR3 region has the DNA TGTGCCAGCAGGTCTCCGGGCCGGGCACTTTCTGGGGCCAACGTCCTGACTTTC. As protein: CASRSPGRALSGANVLTF. The chain carries TRBV3-1 and TRBJ2-6; D is ambiguous. The CDR3 runs to 18 residues. CDR1 is LGHDT, CDR2 YNNKEL, per germline (reference sequence). V dropped 6 bases and J dropped 1 base, with 19 bases sitting between them.

This clonotype showed up just a few times. The chain employs TRBV6-5 and TRBJ1-3; possibly TRBD1 for D (5 bases). Looked up from germline, CDR1 is MNHEY and CDR2 is SVGAGI. This CDR3 spans 17 amino acids. The V end was cut by 6 bases, the J end by 1 base, with 19 bases between. The DNA for the CDR3 is TGTGCCAGCAGAAAGAGGCAGGGTCCGGGTTCTGGAAACACCATATATTTT. Its translation is CASRKRQGPGSGNTIYF.

V is TRBV7-3 and J is TRBJ2-7, with D possibly matching TRBD2 (8 bases). Deletions cut 5 bases from V and 3 bases from J, with 17 bases between. The CDR3 is made up of 15 amino acids. Germline CDR1 is SGHTA and CDR2 is FQGTGA. CDR3 amino acids: CASSRSGGQNYEQYF. In DNA, the CDR3 is TGTGCCAGCAGCCGCAGCGGGGGACAGAACTACGAGCAGTACTTC.

This clonotype was recorded a few times. The V gene is TRBV5-1, the J gene TRBJ1-6, with D uncertain. The germline gives CDR1 SGHRS, CDR2 YFSETQ. CDR3 size: 13 residues. V was shortened by 3 bases and J by 8 bases, with 9 bases between the two germline ends. The CDR3 region has the DNA TGCGCCAGCAGCTCTGTAGACCATTCACCCCTCCACTTT. This sequence encodes CASSSVDHSPLHF.

This clonotype was counted only a few times. V usage is TRBV7-3 and J usage is TRBJ2-3; TRBD1 matches at 7 bases. V was clipped by 5 bases and J by 6 bases; unmatched bases: 8. Germline assignment: CDR1 SGHTA and CDR2 FQGTGA. The CDR3 extends over 14 amino acids. This CDR3 is CASSIDRVTDTQYF. As DNA, the CDR3 is TGTGCCAGCAGCATCGACAGGGTAACTGATACGCAGTATTTT.

This clonotype has only a few counts. The rearrangement links TRBV6-4 to TRBJ1-5, with D unclear. Germline V lookup: CDR1 MRHNA, CDR2 SNTAGT. This CDR3 is 11 amino acids long. The germline V and J ends were trimmed by 4 bases and 6 bases, with 4 bases remaining between them. The CDR3 reads CASSGRQPQHF. The CDR3 nucleotides are TGTGCCAGCAGTGGTCGTCAGCCCCAGCATTTT.

The chain carries TRBV9 and TRBJ1-1; D gene unclear. The CDR3 covers 14 residues. Per germline, CDR1 SGDLS and CDR2 YYNGEE. Trimming stripped 4 bases from V and 1 base from J, with 11 bases between. The CDR3 DNA is TGTGCCAGCAGCCCCCACGGATCGAACACTGAAGCTTTCTTT. Its translation is CASSPHGSNTEAFF.

This clonotype was detected only a few times. This chain links TRBV20-1 with TRBJ2-2; TRBD2 matches 8 bases. V lost 5 bases to trimming and J lost 6 bases; unmatched junction nucleotides: 2. The CDR3 covers 12 residues. The germline V gene encodes CDR1 DFQATT and CDR2 SNEGSKA (reference sequence). DNA of the CDR3: TGCAGTGCTTTAGCGGGGCCCGGGGAGCTGTTTTTT. It codes for CSALAGPGELFF.

This clonotype was observed a handful of times. This chain links TRBV3-1 with TRBJ2-3; TRBD2 aligns across 7 bases. The trim removed 1 base at V and 2 bases at J, leaving 6 bases unmatched. Germline CDR1 LGHDT, CDR2 YNNKEL (reference sequence). This CDR3 is 16 amino acids long. CDR3: CASSQGTRGVTDTQYF. The DNA of the CDR3 is TGTGCCAGCAGCCAAGGAACACGGGGGGTCACAGATACGCAGTATTTT.

This chain joins TRBV5-4 and TRBJ1-1, with unresolved D. This CDR3 region has 12 residues. The germline CDR1 and CDR2 sequences are SGHNT and YYREEE (reference sequence). V was shortened by 2 bases and J by 8 bases, with 10 bases between the two germline ends. The CDR3 DNA sequence: TGTGCCAGCAGCTTAGCCGAAAACGAAGCTTTCTTT. This translates into CASSLAENEAFF.